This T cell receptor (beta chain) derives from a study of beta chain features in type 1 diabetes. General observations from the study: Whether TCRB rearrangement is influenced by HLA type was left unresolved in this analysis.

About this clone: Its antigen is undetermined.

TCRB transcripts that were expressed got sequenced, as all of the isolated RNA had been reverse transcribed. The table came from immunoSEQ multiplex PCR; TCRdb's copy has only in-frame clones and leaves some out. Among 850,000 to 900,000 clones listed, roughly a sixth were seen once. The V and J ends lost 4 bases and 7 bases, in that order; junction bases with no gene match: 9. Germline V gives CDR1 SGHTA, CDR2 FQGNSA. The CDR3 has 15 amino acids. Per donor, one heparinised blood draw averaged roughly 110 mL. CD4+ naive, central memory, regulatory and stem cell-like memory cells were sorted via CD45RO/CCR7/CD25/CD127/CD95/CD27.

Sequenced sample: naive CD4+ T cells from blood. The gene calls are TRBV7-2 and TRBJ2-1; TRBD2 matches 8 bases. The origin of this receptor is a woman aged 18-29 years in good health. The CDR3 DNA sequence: TGTGCCAGCAGCTCACAGAGCGGGAGAACGAATGAGCAGTTCTTC. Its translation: CASSSQSGRTNEQFF.